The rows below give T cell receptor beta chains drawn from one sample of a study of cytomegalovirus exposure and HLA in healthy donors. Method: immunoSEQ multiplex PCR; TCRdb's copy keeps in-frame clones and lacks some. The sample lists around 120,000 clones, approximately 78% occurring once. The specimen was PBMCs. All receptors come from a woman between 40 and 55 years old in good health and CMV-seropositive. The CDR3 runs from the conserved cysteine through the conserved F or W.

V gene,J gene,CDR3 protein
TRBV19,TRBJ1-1,CASSIMAGSNTEAFF
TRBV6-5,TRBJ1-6,CASSYSGRGRNSPLHF
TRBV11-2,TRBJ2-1,CASSSGLAGVYNEQFF
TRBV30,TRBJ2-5,CAWTTGETQYF
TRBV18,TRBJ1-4,CASSQPTGGTEKLFF
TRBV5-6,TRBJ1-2,CASSFSGVGLGGHGYTF
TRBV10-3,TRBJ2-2,CAISESESMGELFF
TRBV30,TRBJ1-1,CAWTAGNTEAFF
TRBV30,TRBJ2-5,CAWSVPTSGSGEQYF
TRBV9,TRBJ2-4,CASSEYSSAGGKNIQYF
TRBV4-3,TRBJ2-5,CASSRDEGETQYF
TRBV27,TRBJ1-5,CASSLSANNQPQHF
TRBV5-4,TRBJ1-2,CASSNRDSYGYTF
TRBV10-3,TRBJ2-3,CATTSGLAGARDTQYF
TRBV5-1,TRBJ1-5,CASSMGDRGDQPQHF
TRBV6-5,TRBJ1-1,CASSDTVNTEAFF
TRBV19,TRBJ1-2,CASSTLDSNYGYTF
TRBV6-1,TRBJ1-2,CASGESLGALSTF
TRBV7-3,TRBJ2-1,CASSLWASGDNEQFF
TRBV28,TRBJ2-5,CASSGVWERLQETQYF